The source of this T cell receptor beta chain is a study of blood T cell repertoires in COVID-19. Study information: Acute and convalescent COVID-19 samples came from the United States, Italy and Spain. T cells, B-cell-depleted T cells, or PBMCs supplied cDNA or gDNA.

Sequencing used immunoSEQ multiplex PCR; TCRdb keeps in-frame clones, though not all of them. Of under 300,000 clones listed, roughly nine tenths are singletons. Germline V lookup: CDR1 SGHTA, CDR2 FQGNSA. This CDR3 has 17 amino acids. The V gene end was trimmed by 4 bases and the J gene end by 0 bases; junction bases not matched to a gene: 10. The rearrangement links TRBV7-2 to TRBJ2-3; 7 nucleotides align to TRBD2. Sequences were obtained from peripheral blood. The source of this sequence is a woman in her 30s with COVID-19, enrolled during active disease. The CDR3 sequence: CASSSPRGRGSTDTQYF. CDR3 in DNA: TGTGCCAGCAGCTCGCCTCGCGGGCGGGGGAGCACAGATACGCAGTATTTT.